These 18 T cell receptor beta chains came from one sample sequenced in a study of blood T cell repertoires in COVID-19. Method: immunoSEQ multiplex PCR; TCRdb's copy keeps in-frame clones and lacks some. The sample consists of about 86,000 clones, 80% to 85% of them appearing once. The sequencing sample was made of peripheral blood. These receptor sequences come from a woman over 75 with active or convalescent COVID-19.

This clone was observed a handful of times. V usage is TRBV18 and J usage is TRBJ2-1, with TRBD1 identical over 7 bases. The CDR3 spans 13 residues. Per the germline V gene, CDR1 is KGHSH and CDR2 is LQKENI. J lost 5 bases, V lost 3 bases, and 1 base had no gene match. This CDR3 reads CASSPGTDNEQFF. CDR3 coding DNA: TGTGCCAGCTCACCGGGGACAGACAATGAGCAGTTCTTC.

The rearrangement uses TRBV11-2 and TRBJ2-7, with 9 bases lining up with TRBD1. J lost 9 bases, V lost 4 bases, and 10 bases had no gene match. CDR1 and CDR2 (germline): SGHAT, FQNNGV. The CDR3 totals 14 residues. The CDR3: CASSSQTGGKWQYF. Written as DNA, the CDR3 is TGTGCCAGCAGCTCCCAGACAGGGGGGAAATGGCAGTACTTC.

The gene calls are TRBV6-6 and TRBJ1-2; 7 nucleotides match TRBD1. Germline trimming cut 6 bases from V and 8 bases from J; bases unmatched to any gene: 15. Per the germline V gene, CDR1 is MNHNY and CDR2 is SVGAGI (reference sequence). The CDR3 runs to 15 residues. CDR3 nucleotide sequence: TGTGCCAGCAGCACCGGGCACAGGGGTGTTTGGGGCTACACCTTC. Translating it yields CASSTGHRGVWGYTF.

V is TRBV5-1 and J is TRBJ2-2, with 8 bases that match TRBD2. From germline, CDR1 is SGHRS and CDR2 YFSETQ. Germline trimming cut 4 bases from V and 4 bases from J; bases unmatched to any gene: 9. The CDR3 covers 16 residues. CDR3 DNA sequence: TGCGCCAGCAGCCTAGGACTAGCCGCGTTCACCGGGGAGCTGTTTTTT. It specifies CASSLGLAAFTGELFF.

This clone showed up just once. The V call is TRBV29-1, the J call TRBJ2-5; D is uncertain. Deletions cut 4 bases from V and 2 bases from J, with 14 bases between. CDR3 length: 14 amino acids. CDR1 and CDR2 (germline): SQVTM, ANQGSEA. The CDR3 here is CSVAQVTRQETQYF. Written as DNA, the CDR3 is TGCAGCGTTGCCCAGGTGACACGTCAAGAGACCCAGTACTTC.

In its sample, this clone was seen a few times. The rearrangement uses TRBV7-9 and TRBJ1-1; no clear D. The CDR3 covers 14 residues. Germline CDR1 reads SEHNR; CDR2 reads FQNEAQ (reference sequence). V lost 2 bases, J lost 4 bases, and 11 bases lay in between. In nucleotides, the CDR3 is TGTGCCAGCAGCTTATCGACGGGGTTCACTGAAGCTTTCTTT. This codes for CASSLSTGFTEAFF. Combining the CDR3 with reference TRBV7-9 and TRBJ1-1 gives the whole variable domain DTGVSQNPRHKITKRGQNVTFRCDPISEHNRLYWYRQTLGQGPEFLTYFQNEAQLEKSRLLSDRFSAERPKGSFSTLEIQRTEQGDSAMYLCASSLSTGFTEAFFGQGTRLTVV.

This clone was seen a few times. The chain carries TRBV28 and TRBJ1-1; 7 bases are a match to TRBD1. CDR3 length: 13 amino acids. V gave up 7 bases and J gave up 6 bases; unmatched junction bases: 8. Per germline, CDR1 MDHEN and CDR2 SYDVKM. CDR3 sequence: CASTRGDGAEAFF. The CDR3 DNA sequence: TGTGCCAGCACCAGGGGGGACGGCGCTGAAGCTTTCTTT.

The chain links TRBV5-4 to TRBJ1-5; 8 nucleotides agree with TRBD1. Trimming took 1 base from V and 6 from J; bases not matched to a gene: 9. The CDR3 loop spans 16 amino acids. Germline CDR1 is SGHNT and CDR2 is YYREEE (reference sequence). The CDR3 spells CASSLSGGGRSQPQHF. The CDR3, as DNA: TGTGCCAGCAGCTTGTCAGGGGGCGGTCGATCTCAGCCCCAGCATTTT.

CDR3 DNA sequence: TGTGCCACCAACAGGGCGAACACTGAAGCTTTCTTT. Its translation: CATNRANTEAFF. The rearrangement links TRBV2 to TRBJ1-1; D may be TRBD1 (6 bases). The CDR3 length is 12 residues. Germline V gene sequence: CDR1 SNHLY, CDR2 FYNNEI. V was trimmed by 10 bases and J by 1 base, leaving 10 bases between them.

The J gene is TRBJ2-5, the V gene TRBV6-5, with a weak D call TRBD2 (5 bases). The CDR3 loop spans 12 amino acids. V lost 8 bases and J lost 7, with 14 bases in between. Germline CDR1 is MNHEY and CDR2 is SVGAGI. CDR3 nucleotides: TGTGCCAGCGGAGGCAGGTTAGGGACCCAGTACTTC. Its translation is CASGGRLGTQYF.

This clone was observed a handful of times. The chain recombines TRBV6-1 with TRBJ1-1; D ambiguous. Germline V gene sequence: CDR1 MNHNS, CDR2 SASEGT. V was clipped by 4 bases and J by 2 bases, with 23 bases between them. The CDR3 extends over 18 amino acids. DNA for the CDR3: TGTGCCAGCAGTGTTGATGTACGGGGTAGTACACTTAACACTGAAGCTTTCTTT. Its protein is CASSVDVRGSTLNTEAFF.

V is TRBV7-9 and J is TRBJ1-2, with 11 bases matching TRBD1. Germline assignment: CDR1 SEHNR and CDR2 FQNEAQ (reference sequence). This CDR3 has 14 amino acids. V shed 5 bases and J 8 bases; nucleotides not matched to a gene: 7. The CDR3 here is CASSLDRGPEGYTF. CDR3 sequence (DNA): TGTGCCAGCAGCCTGGACAGGGGGCCGGAAGGCTACACCTTC.

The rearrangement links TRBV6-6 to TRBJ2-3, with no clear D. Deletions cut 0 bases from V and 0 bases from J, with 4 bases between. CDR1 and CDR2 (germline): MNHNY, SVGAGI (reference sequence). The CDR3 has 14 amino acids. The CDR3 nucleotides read TGTGCCAGCAGTTACTCCCCAAGCACAGATACGCAGTATTTT. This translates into CASSYSPSTDTQYF.

The CDR3 sequence: CASSTGVTQETQYF. The CDR3 bases are TGTGCCAGCAGTACAGGGGTGACCCAAGAGACCCAGTACTTC. V is TRBV6-5 and J is TRBJ2-5; TRBD1 aligns across 7 bases. V shed 5 bases and J 1 base; nucleotides not matched to a gene: 4. This CDR3 contains 14 residues. Looked up from germline, CDR1 is MNHEY and CDR2 is SVGAGI.

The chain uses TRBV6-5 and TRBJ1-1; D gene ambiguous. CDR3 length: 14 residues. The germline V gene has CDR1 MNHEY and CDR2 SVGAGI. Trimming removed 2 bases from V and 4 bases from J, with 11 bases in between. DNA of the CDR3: TGTGCCAGCAGTTACGATGGCCGCCTCACTGAAGCTTTCTTT. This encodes CASSYDGRLTEAFF.

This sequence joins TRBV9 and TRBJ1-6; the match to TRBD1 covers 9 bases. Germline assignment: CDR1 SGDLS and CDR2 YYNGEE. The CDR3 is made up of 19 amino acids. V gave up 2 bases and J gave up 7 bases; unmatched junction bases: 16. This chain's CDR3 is CASSVDLPGWGQGNSPLHF. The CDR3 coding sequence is TGTGCCAGCAGCGTGGACCTCCCCGGTTGGGGACAGGGAAATTCACCCCTCCACTTT.

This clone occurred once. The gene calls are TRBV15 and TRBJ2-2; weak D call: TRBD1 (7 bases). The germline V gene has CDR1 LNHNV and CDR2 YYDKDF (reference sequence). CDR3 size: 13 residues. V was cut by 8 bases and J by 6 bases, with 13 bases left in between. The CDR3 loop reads CATDRDSSGELFF. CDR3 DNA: TGTGCCACCGACAGGGACTCTTCCGGGGAGCTGTTTTTT. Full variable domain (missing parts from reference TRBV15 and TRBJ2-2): DAMVIQNPRYQVTQFGKPVTLSCSQTLNHNVMYWYQQKSSQAPKLLFHYYDKDFNNEADTPDNFQSRRPNTSFCFLDIRSPGLGDTAMYLCATDRDSSGELFFGEGSRLTVL.

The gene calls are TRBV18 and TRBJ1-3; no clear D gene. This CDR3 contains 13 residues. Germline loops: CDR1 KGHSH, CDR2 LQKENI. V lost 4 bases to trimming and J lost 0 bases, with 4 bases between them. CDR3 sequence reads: CASSQSSGNTIYF. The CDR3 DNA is TGTGCCAGCTCACAGAGCTCTGGAAACACCATATATTTT.